Here is one T cell receptor (beta chain) with its context. In the original analysis: Estimates of nucleated cell counts were drawn from the amplification of reference gene primers. Data came from immunoSEQ multiplex PCR; TCRdb stores just in-frame clones and leaves some out. V and J calls and clone size are as listed in that table; D and trimming were resolved from the DNA. Of about 230,000 clones in the sample, roughly nine tenths were seen once. The sample originates from a study of blood T cell repertoires in COVID-19. Study-level background: The United States, Italy and Spain were the sources of the acute and convalescent COVID-19 samples. Sources were T cells, B-cell-depleted T cells, or PBMCs; the material itself was cDNA or gDNA.

The age range of participants was roughly 18 to 90 years, with residence in about 25 US areas. This receptor was taken from a woman aged 30 to 39 with acute COVID-19. The sample was PBMCs or T cells enriched from blood (not recorded which).

The CDR3 spells CASSIGQSTNEKLFF. CDR3 sequence (DNA): TGTGCCAGTAGTATCGGACAGTCAACTAATGAAAAACTGTTTTTT. V and J are TRBV19 and TRBJ1-4; maybe TRBD1 (6 bases). The CDR3 has 15 residues. The germline V gene has CDR1 LNHDA and CDR2 SQIVND (reference sequence). The V end lost 3 bases, the J end lost 0 bases, and 8 bases lay between the germline ends.